This TCR beta chain was retrieved from a study of shared clonotypes between healthy human individuals. Study-wide results and limits: Donor scarcity curtailed the genetic and exposure-history diversity represented herein.

Naive-designated CD8 cells lacked CD45RO, were positively enriched for CCR7, and omitted terminally differentiated effector memory CD45RA+ cells. Evenly divided among several immunoSEQ plates was the genomic DNA of each subset. Original methodology: As immunoSEQ supplied junction-only sequences (without quality scores), filtering differed. The protocol was immunoSEQ multiplex PCR, while the TCRdb copy is restricted to in-frame clones and leaves out a portion. That table gives V, J and clone size, and the DNA gave D and trimming. Of 2 million to 2.5 million clones detected, 90% to 95% appear once; the ten largest clones hold around 1.7%. Germline V CDR1 and CDR2: LNHDA, SQIVND (reference sequence). V was clipped by 4 bases and J by 5 bases, with 8 bases between them. There are 12 residues in the CDR3. This clone was found a few times. Its matching antigen is unknown.

This TCR came from a young man in good health. Some clones in this sample may be carry-over from other donors' samples. The sample consisted of naive CD8+ T cells from PBMCs. V is TRBV19 and J is TRBJ1-1, with D uncertain. As DNA, the CDR3 is TGTGCCAGTAGTAACCGAGTTACTGAAGCTTTCTTT. Its protein product is CASSNRVTEAFF.